The 9 T cell receptor beta chains below were found in one sample sequenced in a study of read filtering for tumor transcriptome and immune sequencing. Molecular barcoded adaptors covering alpha/delta and beta/gamma chains were used on about 390 ng RNA. TCRdb re-analysed the reads in MiXCR, keeping a single row per CDR3 protein. The data show around 30,000 distinct CDR3 sequences, around a sixth seen once. Sequencing was carried out using a population of CD138-negative cells sorted from bone marrow. The receptors stem from a donor at least 40 years old with multiple myeloma.

Details on this clonotype: This sequence may be a read error, since a much larger clone differs from it by one base. Because it lacks the conserved phenylalanine or tryptophan at the end, this CDR3 is likely a read error. V usage is TRBV5-6 and J usage is TRBJ2-1, with TRBD2 matching over 9 bases. This CDR3 is 14 amino acids long. Germline CDR1 and CDR2: SGHDT and YYEEEE. For the CDR3, the DNA is TGTGTCATATCAGTAGCGGGAGTGGTCAATGAGCAGTTCATC. This encodes CVISVAGVVNEQFI.

Only a few counts were recorded for this clonotype. This chain connects TRBV20-1 to TRBJ2-1; 8 nucleotides match TRBD2. The CDR3 covers 16 residues. Trimming cost V 1 base and J 1 base; bases outside gene matches: 6. Germline values: CDR1 DFQATT, CDR2 SNEGSKA (reference sequence). This CDR3 reads CSARGVGRESYNEQFF. CDR3 DNA sequence: TGCAGTGCTAGAGGAGTCGGGAGGGAATCCTACAATGAGCAGTTCTTC.

This clonotype was observed a handful of times. The rearrangement uses TRBV5-1 and TRBJ2-3; 12 nucleotides align to TRBD2. Per the germline V gene, CDR1 is SGHRS and CDR2 is YFSETQ. The ends lost 5 bases at V and 3 bases at J; junction bases unmatched: 1. CDR3 length equals 14 residues. This chain's CDR3 is CASRTSGGTDTQYF. CDR3 bases: TGCGCCAGCAGGACTAGCGGGGGAACAGATACGCAGTATTTT.

This clonotype was observed a handful of times. The chain joins TRBV9 to TRBJ2-2, with D possibly TRBD1 on 6 matching bases. V lost 7 bases and J lost 6, with 16 bases in between. CDR3 length equals 14 residues. Germline loops: CDR1 SGDLS, CDR2 YYNGEE. The CDR3 here is CASSRQDGAGELFF. CDR3 sequence (DNA): TGTGCCAGCTCCCGACAGGACGGGGCCGGGGAGCTGTTTTTT.

The V call is TRBV6-1, the J call TRBJ2-7; 8 bases map to TRBD1. This CDR3 spans 16 amino acids. The V segment lost 1 base and the J segment 0 bases; nucleotides outside the gene matches: 5. Germline V gene lookup returns CDR1 MNHNS and CDR2 SASEGT. In DNA, the CDR3 is TGTGCCAGCAGTGAAGGAAGGACAGGGATCTCCTACGAGCAGTACTTC. Amino acid sequence: CASSEGRTGISYEQYF.

This clonotype was observed at least ten times. This rearrangement joins TRBV20-1 to TRBJ2-3, with D perhaps given as TRBD1 or TRBD2 (7 bases each). The length of the CDR3 is 16 residues. Per germline, CDR1 DFQATT and CDR2 SNEGSKA (reference sequence). V gave up 1 base and J gave up 4 bases, with 18 bases separating them. The DNA for the CDR3 is TGCAGTGCTAGAGGAGGGCCAGCGGGGACAGCAGATACGCAGTATTTT. As protein: CSARGGPAGTADTQYF.

Only a few counts were recorded for this clonotype. The chain carries TRBV20-1 and TRBJ1-2, with 7 bases fitting TRBD1. Germline values: CDR1 DFQATT, CDR2 SNEGSKA (reference sequence). V was clipped by 2 bases and J by 3 bases; unmatched bases: 6. The CDR3 contains 14 residues. Here the CDR3 reads CSARSDRDYYGYTF. The CDR3 nucleotides read TGCAGTGCTAGATCAGACAGGGACTACTATGGCTACACCTTC.

This sequence joins TRBV28 and TRBJ2-3, with 7 bases identical to TRBD2. This CDR3 spans 14 amino acids. CDR1 is MDHEN and CDR2 is SYDVKM in the germline V gene. V was clipped by 8 bases and J by 6 bases; unmatched bases: 11. The CDR3 nucleotides read TGTGCCAGCCTACGACGGGGGGAGGTGGATACGCAGTATTTT. It yields the protein CASLRRGEVDTQYF.

There are many counts of this clonotype. The chain has TRBV18 and TRBJ2-7; D is ambiguous. Germline V gene data show CDR1 as KGHSH and CDR2 as LQKENI. Trimming shortened V by 2 bases and J by 0 bases, and 11 bases separated the two germline ends. The CDR3 is made up of 15 amino acids. CDR3 residues: CASSPWDPNSYEQYF. CDR3 coding DNA: TGTGCCAGCTCACCATGGGATCCCAACTCCTACGAGCAGTACTTC.